These 23 T cell receptor beta chains share one sample of origin, sequenced in a study of T cells in Graves' hyperthyroidism and ophthalmopathy. The CDR3 regions of TCR beta were amplified from RNA transcripts. Carried out on the TCR CDR3, a first-round RT-PCR used the HTBI primer set. TCRdb called the multiplex PCR reads again in MiXCR, with one record for every CDR3 protein. Found here are 640,000 or so distinct CDR3 sequences, about 15% of them singletons; the top ten hold 4% to 5.5%. The sequenced sample consisted of blood. Receptors originate from a woman aged 35 to 49 with Graves' ophthalmopathy.

This clonotype turned up a few times. J is TRBJ2-7 and V is TRBV7-2, with D uncertain. The CDR3 is 13 residues long. V shed 3 bases and J shed 3 bases, with 9 bases lying between them. Germline lookup yields CDR1 SGHTA and CDR2 FQGNSA. The CDR3 bases are TGTGCCAGCAGCTTGAACAGCCTCTACGAGCAGTACTTC. Protein: CASSLNSLYEQYF.

This clonotype was counted many times. The V gene is TRBV7-8, the J gene TRBJ1-1, with 8 bases that match TRBD1. J gave up 5 bases and V 5 bases, and 7 bases lay outside the gene matches. CDR3 length: 14 amino acids. Germline assignment: CDR1 SGHVS and CDR2 FQNEAQ. The chain's CDR3 is CASSPFRDRTEAFF. In DNA, the CDR3 is TGTGCCAGCAGCCCCTTTCGGGACAGGACTGAAGCTTTCTTT.

Only a few counts were recorded for this clonotype. Germline is not matched at one junction end, which may reflect a read error. V usage is TRBV29-1 and J usage is TRBJ2-5; a weak D match, TRBD2 (6 bases). This CDR3 has 12 residues. Germline V gene lookup returns CDR1 SQVTM and CDR2 ANQGSEA. CDR3 sequence: CSVEDLWRAHYF. CDR3 bases: TGCAGCGTTGAAGATCTGTGGAGGGCCCATTACTTC.

For this clonotype: A read error is possible here, since a much larger clone lies one base away. The CDR3 protein is CASKVLQGEETQYF. The CDR3 bases are TGTGCCAGCAAGGTTCTACAGGGGGAAGAGACCCAGTACTTC. The chain is built from TRBV2 and TRBJ2-5, with TRBD1 identical over 8 bases. The CDR3 loop spans 14 amino acids. Germline V lookup: CDR1 SNHLY, CDR2 FYNNEI. With V trimmed by 7 bases and J by 3 bases, 7 bases remained unmatched.

This clonotype occurred many times. The chain links TRBV7-8 to TRBJ1-1; no clear D. Trimming removed 2 bases at V and 0 bases at J, with 4 bases between. The CDR3 has 13 amino acids. Per germline, CDR1 SGHVS and CDR2 FQNEAQ. The CDR3 protein is CASSLPMNTEAFF. The DNA of the CDR3 is TGTGCCAGCAGCTTACCGATGAACACTGAAGCTTTCTTT.

The table lists this clonotype with a few counts. This chain links TRBV5-1 with TRBJ2-5, with 10 bases matching TRBD2. Germline V gene lookup returns CDR1 SGHRS and CDR2 YFSETQ. The CDR3 has 15 amino acids. V dropped 4 bases and J dropped 2; count of bases not matched to a gene: 5. The CDR3: CASSGGLAEQETQYF. The CDR3 DNA sequence: TGCGCCAGCAGCGGCGGACTAGCGGAGCAAGAGACCCAGTACTTC.

This clonotype was found a few times. The chain is built from TRBV29-1 and TRBJ1-1; D may be TRBD1 (5 bases). Trimming pared 7 bases from V and 4 bases from J, leaving 13 bases between. Germline CDR1 and CDR2: SQVTM and ANQGSEA. This CDR3 has 12 amino acids. In DNA, the CDR3 is TGCAGCGGGACCGGGGGTATCACTGAAGCTTTCTTT. It translates to CSGTGGITEAFF.

This chain links TRBV10-3 with TRBJ2-2, with unresolved D. Germline V gene sequence: CDR1 ENHRY, CDR2 SYGVKD. There are 13 residues in the CDR3. V dropped 4 bases and J dropped 10 bases, with 13 bases sitting between them. CDR3 loop: CAISGPVTPELFF. CDR3 in DNA: TGTGCCATCAGTGGGCCCGTGACTCCGGAGCTGTTTTTT.

The sample holds many counts of this clonotype. A read error may account for a junction end that differs from germline. The V call is TRBV12-3 or TRBV12-4, the J call TRBJ1-1; D might be TRBD1 (5 bases). The CDR3 spans 11 residues. The CDR3 coding sequence is TGTGCCAGCAGCTCCGGGACTGTAGCTTTCTTT. Amino acid sequence: CASSSGTVAFF.

This clonotype was observed a handful of times. This chain connects TRBV12-3 or TRBV12-4 to TRBJ2-7; D is unclear. This CDR3 comprises 14 residues. Trimming cost V 5 bases and J 2 bases, with 13 bases left between them. The CDR3 spells CASSRSVVPYEQYF. Here the CDR3 DNA reads TGTGCCAGCAGTCGTTCAGTAGTACCCTACGAGCAGTACTTC.

In this sample, this clonotype turned up many times. This chain joins TRBV6-1 and TRBJ2-2, with D perhaps being TRBD1 or TRBD2 (5 bases each). The V and J ends lost 6 bases and 3 bases respectively, with 11 bases between them. Per germline, CDR1 MNHNS and CDR2 SASEGT. This CDR3 comprises 14 residues. The CDR3 loop reads CASRAGTYTGELFF. The CDR3 nucleotides read TGTGCCAGCAGGGCCGGGACCTACACCGGGGAGCTGTTTTTT.

This clonotype has a handful of counts. The J gene is TRBJ2-1, the V gene TRBV14, with D possibly being TRBD1 or TRBD2 (5 bases each). The CDR3 has 16 residues. V was shortened by 0 bases and J by 0 bases, with 9 bases between the two germline ends. Per the germline V gene, CDR1 is SGHDN and CDR2 is FVKESK. The CDR3 is CASSQDGGVSYNEQFF. The CDR3 DNA is TGTGCCAGCAGCCAAGATGGGGGTGTCTCCTACAATGAGCAGTTCTTC.

There are many counts of this clonotype. The V call is TRBV11-3, the J call TRBJ2-7; TRBD1 agrees at 10 bases. Germline trimming cut 4 bases from V and 3 bases from J; bases unmatched to any gene: 6. CDR3 length equals 15 residues. Looked up from germline, CDR1 is SGHNT and CDR2 is YENEEA. The chain's CDR3 is CASSSRTGGLYEQYF. The CDR3 DNA reads as TGTGCCAGCAGCTCCAGGACAGGGGGTCTCTACGAGCAGTACTTC.

In its sample, this clonotype was seen many times. V and J are TRBV12-3 or TRBV12-4 and TRBJ2-7, with D perhaps TRBD1 or TRBD2 (5 bases each). This CDR3 contains 11 residues. Trimming stripped 2 bases from V and 9 bases from J, with 8 bases between. For the CDR3, the DNA is TGTGCCAGCAGTTTACTGGGGGTGCAGTACTTC. Translated, it gives CASSLLGVQYF.

The table lists this clonotype with a few counts. The CDR3 spells CASSSLGGTTEAFF. Written as DNA, the CDR3 is TGTGCCAGCAGTTCCTTGGGGGGTACAACTGAAGCTTTCTTT. The chain employs TRBV28 and TRBJ1-1; tentative D call: TRBD1 (5 bases). This CDR3 is built from 14 residues. V lost 4 bases and J lost 5, with 14 bases in between. CDR1 is MDHEN and CDR2 is SYDVKM in the germline V gene.

This clonotype has a single count. The chain combines TRBV6-5 with TRBJ2-7; D gene uncertain. Per germline, CDR1 MNHEY and CDR2 SVGAGI. V lost 0 bases and J 3 bases, leaving 9 bases between the germline ends. The CDR3 sequence is 14 residues long. The CDR3 is CASSYSWPYYEQYF. The CDR3 region has the DNA TGTGCCAGCAGTTACTCGTGGCCGTACTACGAGCAGTACTTC.

This clonotype was found a few times. The genes are TRBV3-1 and TRBJ1-2; TRBD1 agrees at 8 bases. V lost 1 base to trimming and J lost 4 bases; unmatched junction nucleotides: 14. The CDR3 runs 18 residues. Germline lookup yields CDR1 LGHDT and CDR2 YNNKEL (reference sequence). The CDR3: CASSQVTGTAGGIYGYTF. In nucleotides, the CDR3 is TGTGCCAGCAGCCAAGTCACCGGCACGGCAGGGGGCATCTATGGCTACACCTTC.

The chain uses TRBV27 and TRBJ2-4; 9 bases agree with TRBD1. The germline V gene has CDR1 MNHEY and CDR2 SMNVEV (reference sequence). The CDR3 totals 15 residues. The V and J ends lost 5 bases and 8 bases, in that order; junction bases with no gene match: 10. The CDR3 loop reads CASSARQGVPDIQYF. The CDR3 region has the DNA TGTGCCAGCAGTGCACGACAGGGGGTTCCAGACATTCAGTACTTC.

The rearrangement links TRBV5-1 to TRBJ1-1, with D perhaps TRBD1 (6 bases). The V gene's germline CDR1 is SGHRS and CDR2 YFSETQ. V lost 0 bases to trimming and J lost 4 bases, with 13 bases between them. CDR3 length equals 15 residues. CDR3: CASSLEGQWTTEAFF. In DNA, the CDR3 is TGCGCCAGCAGCTTGGAAGGACAGTGGACCACTGAAGCTTTCTTT.

This clonotype was seen at least ten times. A much more abundant neighbour one base away suggests this may be a read error. The gene calls are TRBV6-1 and TRBJ2-5, with D tentatively TRBD1 (5 bases). Looked up from germline, CDR1 is MNHNS and CDR2 is SASEGT. CDR3 size: 15 residues. The CDR3 nucleotides read TGTGCCAGCAAATACGGCAGGGTCCCCCAAGAGGCCCAGTACTTC. This codes for CASKYGRVPQEAQYF.

This clonotype was seen many times. This chain connects TRBV5-1 to TRBJ2-7, with 10 bases identical to TRBD2. Germline V gene sequence: CDR1 SGHRS, CDR2 YFSETQ. CDR3 length: 15 amino acids. The V and J ends lost 4 bases and 2 bases, in that order; junction bases with no gene match: 6. In DNA form, the CDR3 reads TGCGCCAGCAGCCCCCTAGCGGGGGTCGCCTACGAGCAGTACTTC. Translating it yields CASSPLAGVAYEQYF.

V usage is TRBV19 and J usage is TRBJ1-5; 9 nucleotides match TRBD1. The CDR3 consists of 17 residues. With 5 bases clipped from V and 8 bases from J, the junction kept 16 bases outside the gene matches. CDR1 is LNHDA and CDR2 is SQIVND in the germline V gene (reference sequence). The CDR3 DNA sequence: TGTGCCAGTAGTGTTTTCGGAACAGGGGGCGCACGGAAGCCCCAGCATTTT. The encoded protein is CASSVFGTGGARKPQHF.

This clonotype turned up a few times. This chain joins TRBV28 and TRBJ1-2; D not certain. The V end was cut by 6 bases, the J end by 2 bases, with 10 bases between. Germline CDR1 and CDR2: MDHEN and SYDVKM. The CDR3 extends over 13 amino acids. CDR3 sequence (DNA): TGTGCCAGCAGACCACAGAGAAACTATGGCTACACCTTC. As protein: CASRPQRNYGYTF.